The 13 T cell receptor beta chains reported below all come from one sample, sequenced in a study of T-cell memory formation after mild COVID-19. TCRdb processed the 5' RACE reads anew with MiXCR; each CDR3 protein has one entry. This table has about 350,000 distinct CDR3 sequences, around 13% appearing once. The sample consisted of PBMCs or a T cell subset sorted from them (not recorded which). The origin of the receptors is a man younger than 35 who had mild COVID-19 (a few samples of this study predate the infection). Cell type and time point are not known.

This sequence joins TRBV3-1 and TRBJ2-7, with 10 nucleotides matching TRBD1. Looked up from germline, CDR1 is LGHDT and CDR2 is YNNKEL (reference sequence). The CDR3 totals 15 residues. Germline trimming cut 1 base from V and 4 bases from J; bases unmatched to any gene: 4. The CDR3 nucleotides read TGTGCCAGCAGCCAAGGTGACAGGGGGCTGTACGAGCAGTACGTC. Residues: CASSQGDRGLYEQYV.

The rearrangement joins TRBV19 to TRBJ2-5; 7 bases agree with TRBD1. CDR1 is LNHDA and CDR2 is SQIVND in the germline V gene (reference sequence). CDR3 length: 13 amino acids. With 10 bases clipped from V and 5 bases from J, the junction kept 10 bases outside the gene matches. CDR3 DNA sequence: TGTGCCACCCAGACAGGGTCTGGCGAGACCCAGTACTTC. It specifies CATQTGSGETQYF.

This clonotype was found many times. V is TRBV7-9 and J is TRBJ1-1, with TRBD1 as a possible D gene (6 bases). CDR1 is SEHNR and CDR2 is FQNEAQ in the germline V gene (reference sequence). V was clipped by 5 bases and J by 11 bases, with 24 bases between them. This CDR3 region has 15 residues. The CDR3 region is CASSNRLGTQGGAFF. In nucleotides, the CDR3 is TGTGCCAGCAGCAACCGGCTCGGGACACAGGGAGGGGCTTTCTTT.

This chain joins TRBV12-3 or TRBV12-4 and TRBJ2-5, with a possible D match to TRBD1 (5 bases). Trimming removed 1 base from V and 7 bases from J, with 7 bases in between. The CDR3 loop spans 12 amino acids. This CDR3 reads CASSLGTPTQYF. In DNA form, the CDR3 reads TGTGCCAGCAGTTTAGGGACACCGACCCAGTACTTC.

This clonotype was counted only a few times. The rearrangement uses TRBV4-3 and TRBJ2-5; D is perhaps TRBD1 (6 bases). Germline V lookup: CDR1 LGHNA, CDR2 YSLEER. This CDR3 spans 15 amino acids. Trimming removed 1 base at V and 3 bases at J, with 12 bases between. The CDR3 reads CASSQAPGVKETQYF. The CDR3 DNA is TGCGCCAGCAGCCAAGCTCCAGGGGTAAAAGAGACCCAGTACTTC.

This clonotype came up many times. CDR3 residues: CASSHEGVNTGELFF. The CDR3 DNA reads as TGTGCCAGCAGCCACGAGGGTGTCAACACCGGGGAGCTGTTTTTT. The rearrangement links TRBV3-1 to TRBJ2-2; D may be TRBD2 (5 bases). Trimming cost V 3 bases and J 2 bases, with 10 bases left between them. CDR1 is LGHDT, CDR2 YNNKEL, per germline (reference sequence). The CDR3 is 15 residues long.

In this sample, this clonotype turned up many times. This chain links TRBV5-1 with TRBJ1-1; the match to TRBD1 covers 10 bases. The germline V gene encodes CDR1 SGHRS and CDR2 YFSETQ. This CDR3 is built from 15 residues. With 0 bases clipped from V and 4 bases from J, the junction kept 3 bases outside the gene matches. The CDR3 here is CASSLERTGGTEAFF. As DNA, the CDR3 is TGCGCCAGCAGCTTGGAGAGGACAGGGGGCACTGAAGCTTTCTTT.

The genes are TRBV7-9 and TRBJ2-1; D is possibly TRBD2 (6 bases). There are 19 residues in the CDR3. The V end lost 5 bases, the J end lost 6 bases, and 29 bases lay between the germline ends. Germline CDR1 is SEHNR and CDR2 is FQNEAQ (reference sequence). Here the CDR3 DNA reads TGTGCCAGCAGCCTGAGAGCCTTCCGAGGGCAAGGAGCGGGCAATGAGCAGTTCTTC. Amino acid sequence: CASSLRAFRGQGAGNEQFF. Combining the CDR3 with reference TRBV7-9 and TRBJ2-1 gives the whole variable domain DTGVSQNPRHKITKRGQNVTFRCDPISEHNRLYWYRQTLGQGPEFLTYFQNEAQLEKSRLLSDRFSAERPKGSFSTLEIQRTEQGDSAMYLCASSLRAFRGQGAGNEQFFGPGTRLTVL.

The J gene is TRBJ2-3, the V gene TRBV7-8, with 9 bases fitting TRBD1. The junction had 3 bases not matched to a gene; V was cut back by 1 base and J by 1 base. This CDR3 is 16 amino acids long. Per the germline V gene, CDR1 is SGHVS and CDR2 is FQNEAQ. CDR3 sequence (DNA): TGTGCCAGCAGCTTAGGGACAGGGGCTGGCACAGATACGCAGTATTTT. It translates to CASSLGTGAGTDTQYF. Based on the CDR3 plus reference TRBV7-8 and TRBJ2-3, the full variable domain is GAGVSQSPRYKVAKRGQDVALRCDPISGHVSLFWYQQALGQGPEFLTYFQNEAQLDKSGLPSDRFFAERPEGSVSTLKIQRTQQEDSAVYLCASSLGTGAGTDTQYFGPGTRLTVL.

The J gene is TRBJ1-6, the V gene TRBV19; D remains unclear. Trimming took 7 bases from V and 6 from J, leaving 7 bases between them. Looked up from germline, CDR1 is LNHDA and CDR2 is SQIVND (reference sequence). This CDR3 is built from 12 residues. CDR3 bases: TGTGCCAGTACGCACACTAATTCACCCCTCCACTTT. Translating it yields CASTHTNSPLHF. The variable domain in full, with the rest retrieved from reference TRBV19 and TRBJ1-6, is DGGITQSPKYLFRKEGQNVTLSCEQNLNHDAMYWYRQDPGQGLRLIYYSQIVNDFQKGDIAEGYSVSREKKESFPLTVTSAQKNPTAFYLCASTHTNSPLHFGNGTRLTVT.

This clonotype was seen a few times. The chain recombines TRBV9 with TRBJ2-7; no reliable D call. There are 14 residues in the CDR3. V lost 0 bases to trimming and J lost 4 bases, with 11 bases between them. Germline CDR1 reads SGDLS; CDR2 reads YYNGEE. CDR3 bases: TGTGCCAGCAGCGTAGACCCCTCAGGATACGAGCAGTACGTC. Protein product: CASSVDPSGYEQYV.

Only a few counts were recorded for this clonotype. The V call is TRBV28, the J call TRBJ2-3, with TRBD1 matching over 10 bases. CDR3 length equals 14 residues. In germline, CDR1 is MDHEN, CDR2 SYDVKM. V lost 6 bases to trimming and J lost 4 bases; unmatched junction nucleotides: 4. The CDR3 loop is CASRRTGGSDTQYF. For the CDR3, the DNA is TGTGCCAGCAGGCGGACAGGGGGTTCAGATACGCAGTATTTT. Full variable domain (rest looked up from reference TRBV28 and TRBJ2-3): DVKVTQSSRYLVKRTGEKVFLECVQDMDHENMFWYRQDPGLGLRLIYFSYDVKMKEKGDIPEGYSVSREKKERFSLILESASTNQTSMYLCASRRTGGSDTQYFGPGTRLTVL.

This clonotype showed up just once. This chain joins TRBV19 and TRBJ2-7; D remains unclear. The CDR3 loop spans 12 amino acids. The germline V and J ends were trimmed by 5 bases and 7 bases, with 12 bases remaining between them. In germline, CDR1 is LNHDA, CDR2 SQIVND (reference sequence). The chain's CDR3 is CASSYDPREQYF. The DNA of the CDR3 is TGTGCCAGTAGTTACGACCCTAGGGAGCAGTACTTC.